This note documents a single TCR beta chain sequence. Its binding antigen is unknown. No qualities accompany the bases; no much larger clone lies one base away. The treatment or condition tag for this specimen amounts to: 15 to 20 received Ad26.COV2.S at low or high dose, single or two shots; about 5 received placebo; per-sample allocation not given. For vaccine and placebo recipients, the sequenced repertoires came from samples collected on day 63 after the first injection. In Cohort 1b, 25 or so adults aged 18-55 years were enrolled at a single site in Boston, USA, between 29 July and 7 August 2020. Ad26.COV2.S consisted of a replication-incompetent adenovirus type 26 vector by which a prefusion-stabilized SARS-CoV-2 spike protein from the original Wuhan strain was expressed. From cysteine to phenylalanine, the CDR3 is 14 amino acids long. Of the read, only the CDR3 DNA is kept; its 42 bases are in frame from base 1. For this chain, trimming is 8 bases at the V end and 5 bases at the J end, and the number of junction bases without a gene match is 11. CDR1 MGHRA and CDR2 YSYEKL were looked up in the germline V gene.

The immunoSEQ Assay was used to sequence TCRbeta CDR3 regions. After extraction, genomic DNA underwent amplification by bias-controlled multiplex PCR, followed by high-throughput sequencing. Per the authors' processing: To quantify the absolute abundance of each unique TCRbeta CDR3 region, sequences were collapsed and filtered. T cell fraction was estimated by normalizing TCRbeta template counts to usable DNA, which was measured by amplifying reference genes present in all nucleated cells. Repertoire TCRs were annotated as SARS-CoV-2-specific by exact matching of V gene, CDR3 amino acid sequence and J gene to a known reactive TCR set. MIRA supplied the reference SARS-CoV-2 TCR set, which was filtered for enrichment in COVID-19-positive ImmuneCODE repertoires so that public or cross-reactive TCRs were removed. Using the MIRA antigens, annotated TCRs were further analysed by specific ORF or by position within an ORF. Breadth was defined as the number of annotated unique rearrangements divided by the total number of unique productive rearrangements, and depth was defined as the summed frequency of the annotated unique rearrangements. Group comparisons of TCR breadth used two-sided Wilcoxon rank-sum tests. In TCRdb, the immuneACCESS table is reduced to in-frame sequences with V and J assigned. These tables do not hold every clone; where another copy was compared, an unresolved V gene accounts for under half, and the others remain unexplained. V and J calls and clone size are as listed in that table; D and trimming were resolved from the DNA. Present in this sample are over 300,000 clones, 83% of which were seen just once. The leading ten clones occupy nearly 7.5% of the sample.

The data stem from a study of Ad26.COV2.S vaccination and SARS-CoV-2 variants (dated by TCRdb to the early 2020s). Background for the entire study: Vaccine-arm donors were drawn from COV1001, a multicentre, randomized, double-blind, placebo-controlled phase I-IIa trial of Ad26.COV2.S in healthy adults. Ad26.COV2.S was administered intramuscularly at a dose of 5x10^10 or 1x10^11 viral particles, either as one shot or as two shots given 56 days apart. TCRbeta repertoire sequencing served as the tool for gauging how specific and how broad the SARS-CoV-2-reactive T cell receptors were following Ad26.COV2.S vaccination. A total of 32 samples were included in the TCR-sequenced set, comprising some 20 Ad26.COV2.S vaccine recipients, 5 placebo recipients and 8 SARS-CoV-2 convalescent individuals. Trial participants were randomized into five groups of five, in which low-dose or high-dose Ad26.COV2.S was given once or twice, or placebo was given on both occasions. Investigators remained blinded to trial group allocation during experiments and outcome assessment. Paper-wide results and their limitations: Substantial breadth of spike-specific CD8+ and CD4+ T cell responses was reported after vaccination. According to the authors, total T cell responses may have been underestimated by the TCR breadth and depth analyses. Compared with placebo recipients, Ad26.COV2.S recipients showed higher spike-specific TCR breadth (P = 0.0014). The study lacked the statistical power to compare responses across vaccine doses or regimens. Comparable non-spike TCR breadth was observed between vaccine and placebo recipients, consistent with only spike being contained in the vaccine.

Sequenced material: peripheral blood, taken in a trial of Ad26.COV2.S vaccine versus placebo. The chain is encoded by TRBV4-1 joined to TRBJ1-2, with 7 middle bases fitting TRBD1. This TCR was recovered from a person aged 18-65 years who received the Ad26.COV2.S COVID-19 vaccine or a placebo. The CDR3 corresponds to CASSQGGTSYGYTF. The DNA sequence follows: TGCGCCAGCTCGCAGGGGGGGACCTCATATGGCTACACCTTC.